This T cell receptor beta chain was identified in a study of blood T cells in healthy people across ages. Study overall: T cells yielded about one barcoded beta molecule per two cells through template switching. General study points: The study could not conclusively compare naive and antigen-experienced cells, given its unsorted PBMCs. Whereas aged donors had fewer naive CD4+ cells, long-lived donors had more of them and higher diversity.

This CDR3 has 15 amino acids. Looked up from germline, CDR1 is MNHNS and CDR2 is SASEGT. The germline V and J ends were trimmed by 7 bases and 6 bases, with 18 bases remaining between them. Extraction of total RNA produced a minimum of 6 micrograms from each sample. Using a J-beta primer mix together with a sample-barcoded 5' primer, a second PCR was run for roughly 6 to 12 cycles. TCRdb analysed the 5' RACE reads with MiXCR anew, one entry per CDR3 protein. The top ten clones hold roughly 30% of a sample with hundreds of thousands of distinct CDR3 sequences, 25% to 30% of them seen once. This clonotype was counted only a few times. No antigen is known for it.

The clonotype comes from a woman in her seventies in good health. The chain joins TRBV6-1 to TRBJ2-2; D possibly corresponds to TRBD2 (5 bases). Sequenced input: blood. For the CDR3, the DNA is TGTGCCAGCAACGCTCGCCGAGGGAATGCCGGGGAGCTGTTTTTT. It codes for CASNARRGNAGELFF.